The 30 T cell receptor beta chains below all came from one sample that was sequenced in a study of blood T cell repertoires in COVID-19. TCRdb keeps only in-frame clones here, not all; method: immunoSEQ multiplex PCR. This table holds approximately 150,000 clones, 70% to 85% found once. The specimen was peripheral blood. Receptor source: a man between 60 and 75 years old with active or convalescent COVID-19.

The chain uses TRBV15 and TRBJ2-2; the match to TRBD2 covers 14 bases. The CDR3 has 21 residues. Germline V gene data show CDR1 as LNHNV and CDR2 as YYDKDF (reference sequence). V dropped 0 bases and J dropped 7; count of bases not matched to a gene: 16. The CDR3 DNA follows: TGTGCCACCAGCAGAGAGAAGTCGTACGGGACTAGCGGGAGTCTCGGCGGGGAGCTGTTTTTT. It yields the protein CATSREKSYGTSGSLGGELFF. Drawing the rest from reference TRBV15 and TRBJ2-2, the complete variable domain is DAMVIQNPRYQVTQFGKPVTLSCSQTLNHNVMYWYQQKSSQAPKLLFHYYDKDFNNEADTPDNFQSRRPNTSFCFLDIRSPGLGDTAMYLCATSREKSYGTSGSLGGELFFGEGSRLTVL.

Written as DNA, the CDR3 is TGTGCCAGCAGTATAAGAACAGGGGATAATTCACCCCTCCACTTT. Residues: CASSIRTGDNSPLHF. V gene TRBV2 combines with J gene TRBJ1-6; TRBD1 matches 7 bases. The CDR3 totals 15 residues. After removal of 5 bases from V and 5 bases from J, the junction contained 6 bases not matched to a gene. Germline V gene sequence: CDR1 SNHLY, CDR2 FYNNEI.

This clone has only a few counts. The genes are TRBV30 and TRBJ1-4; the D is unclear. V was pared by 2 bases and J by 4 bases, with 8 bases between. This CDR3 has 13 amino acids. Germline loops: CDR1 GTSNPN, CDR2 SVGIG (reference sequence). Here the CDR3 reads CAWSNGFNEKLFF. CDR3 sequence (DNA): TGTGCCTGGAGTAACGGGTTTAATGAAAAACTGTTTTTT.

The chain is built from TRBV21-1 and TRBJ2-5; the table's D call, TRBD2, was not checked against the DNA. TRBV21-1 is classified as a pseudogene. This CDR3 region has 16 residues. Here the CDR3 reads CASSKEWGEGQETQYF. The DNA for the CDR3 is TGTGCCAGCAGCAAAGAATGGGGAGAGGGCCAAGAGACCCAGTACTTC.

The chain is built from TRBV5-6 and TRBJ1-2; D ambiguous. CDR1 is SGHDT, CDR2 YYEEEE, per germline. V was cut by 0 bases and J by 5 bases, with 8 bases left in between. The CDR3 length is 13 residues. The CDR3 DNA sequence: TGTGCCAGCAGCTTGGCGGGTGGATATGGCTACACCTTC. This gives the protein CASSLAGGYGYTF.

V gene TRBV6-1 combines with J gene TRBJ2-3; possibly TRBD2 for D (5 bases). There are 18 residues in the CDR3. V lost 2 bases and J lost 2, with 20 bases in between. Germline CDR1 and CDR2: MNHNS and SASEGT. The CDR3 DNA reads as TGTGCCAGCAGTGAAATCCACCTGATTAGCGCACACACAGATACGCAGTATTTT. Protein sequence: CASSEIHLISAHTDTQYF.

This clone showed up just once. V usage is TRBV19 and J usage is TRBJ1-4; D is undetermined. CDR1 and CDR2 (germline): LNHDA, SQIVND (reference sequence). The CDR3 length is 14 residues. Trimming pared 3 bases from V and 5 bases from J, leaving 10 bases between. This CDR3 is CASSIRGGNEKLFF. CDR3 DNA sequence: TGTGCCAGTAGTATTAGAGGTGGGAATGAAAAACTGTTTTTT.

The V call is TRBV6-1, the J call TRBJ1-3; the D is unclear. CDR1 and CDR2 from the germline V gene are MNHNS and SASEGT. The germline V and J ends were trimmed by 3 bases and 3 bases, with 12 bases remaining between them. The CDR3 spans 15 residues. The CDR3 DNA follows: TGTGCCAGCAGTGAGACCGGACTTTATGGAAACACCATATATTTT. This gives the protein CASSETGLYGNTIYF.

CDR3 DNA sequence: TGTGCCAGCAGTGAGGCAGGGGGCGCCTATGGCTACACCTTC. Its translation is CASSEAGGAYGYTF. The chain uses TRBV25-1 and TRBJ1-2; 8 bases are shared with TRBD1. The CDR3 is 14 residues long. V lost 3 bases, J lost 4 bases, and 4 bases stayed unmatched. Germline CDR1 and CDR2: MGHDK and SYGVNS.

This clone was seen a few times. CDR3 sequence: CASSSGGAHEQFF. DNA for the CDR3: TGTGCCAGCAGCAGCGGGGGGGCACATGAGCAGTTCTTC. The chain is built from TRBV27 and TRBJ2-1; 10 bases are a match to TRBD2. The CDR3 length is 13 residues. CDR1 is MNHEY and CDR2 is SMNVEV in the germline V gene (reference sequence). V shed 6 bases, J shed 8 bases, and the junction held 4 bases outside the gene matches.

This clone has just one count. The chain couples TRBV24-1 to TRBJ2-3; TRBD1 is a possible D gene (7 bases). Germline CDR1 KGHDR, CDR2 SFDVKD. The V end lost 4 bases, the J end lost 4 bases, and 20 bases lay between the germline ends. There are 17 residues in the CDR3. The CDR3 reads CATSDPNSGGPPDTQYF. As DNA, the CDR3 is TGTGCCACCAGTGACCCAAATTCAGGGGGGCCACCAGATACGCAGTATTTT.

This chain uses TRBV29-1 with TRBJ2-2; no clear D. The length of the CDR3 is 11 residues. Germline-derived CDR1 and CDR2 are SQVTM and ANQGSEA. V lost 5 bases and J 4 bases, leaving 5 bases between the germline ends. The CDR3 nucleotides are TGCAGCGTTTTTATCACCGGGGAGCTGTTTTTT. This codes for CSVFITGELFF.

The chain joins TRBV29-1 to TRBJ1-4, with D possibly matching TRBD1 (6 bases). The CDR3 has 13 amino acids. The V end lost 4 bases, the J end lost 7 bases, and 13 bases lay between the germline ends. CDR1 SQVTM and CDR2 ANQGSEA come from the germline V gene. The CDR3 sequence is CSVGVRGGEKLFF. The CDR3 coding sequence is TGCAGCGTTGGGGTCAGGGGCGGTGAAAAACTGTTTTTT.

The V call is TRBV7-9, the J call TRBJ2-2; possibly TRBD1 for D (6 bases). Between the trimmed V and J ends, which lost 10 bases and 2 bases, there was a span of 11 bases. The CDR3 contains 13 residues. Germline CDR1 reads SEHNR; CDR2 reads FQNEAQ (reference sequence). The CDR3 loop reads CATLGANTGELFF. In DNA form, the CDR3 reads TGTGCCACCCTGGGGGCTAACACCGGGGAGCTGTTTTTT.

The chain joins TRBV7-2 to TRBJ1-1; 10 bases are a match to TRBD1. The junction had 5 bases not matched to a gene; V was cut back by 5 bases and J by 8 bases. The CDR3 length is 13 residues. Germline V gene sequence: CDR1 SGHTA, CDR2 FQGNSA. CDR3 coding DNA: TGTGCCAGCAGCGCCGACAGGGGGCGGGAAGCTTTCTTT. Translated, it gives CASSADRGREAFF.

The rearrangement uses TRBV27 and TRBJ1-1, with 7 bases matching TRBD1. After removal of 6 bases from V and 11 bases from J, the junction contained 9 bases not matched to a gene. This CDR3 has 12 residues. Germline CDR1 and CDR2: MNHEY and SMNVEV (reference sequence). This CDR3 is CASSPGGIGAFF. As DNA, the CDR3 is TGTGCCAGCAGCCCAGGGGGGATTGGGGCTTTCTTT.

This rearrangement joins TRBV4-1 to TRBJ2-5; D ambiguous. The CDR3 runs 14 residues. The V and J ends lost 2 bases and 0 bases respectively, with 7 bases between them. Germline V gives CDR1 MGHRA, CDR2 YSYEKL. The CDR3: CASSQNPNQETQYF. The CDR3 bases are TGCGCCAGCAGCCAAAATCCTAACCAAGAGACCCAGTACTTC.

The CDR3 here is CASSREGFNYGYTF. Here the CDR3 DNA reads TGTGCCAGCAGCCGCGAGGGATTTAACTATGGCTACACCTTC. This rearrangement joins TRBV6-5 to TRBJ1-2; D remains unclear. This CDR3 comprises 14 residues. V shed 6 bases and J shed 1 base, with 12 bases lying between them. Germline V lookup: CDR1 MNHEY, CDR2 SVGAGI.

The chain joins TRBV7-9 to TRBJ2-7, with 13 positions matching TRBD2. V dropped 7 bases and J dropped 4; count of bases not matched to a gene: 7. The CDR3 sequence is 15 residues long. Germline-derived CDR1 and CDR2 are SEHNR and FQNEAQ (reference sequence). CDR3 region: CASTPGGLAGYEQYV. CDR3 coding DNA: TGTGCCAGCACCCCAGGGGGACTAGCGGGATACGAGCAGTACGTC.

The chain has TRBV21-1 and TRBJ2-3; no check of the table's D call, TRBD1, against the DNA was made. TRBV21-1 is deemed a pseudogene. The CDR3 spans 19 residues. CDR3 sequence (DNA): TGTGCCAGCAGCAAATTAGGGGCGGACAAGGGTGTTAGCACAGATACGCAGTATTTT. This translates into CASSKLGADKGVSTDTQYF.

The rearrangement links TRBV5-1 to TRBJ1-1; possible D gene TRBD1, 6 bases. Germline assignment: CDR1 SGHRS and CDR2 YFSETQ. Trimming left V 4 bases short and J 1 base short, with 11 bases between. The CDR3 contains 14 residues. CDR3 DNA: TGCGCCAGCAGCGGACGGGACAAGAACACTGAAGCTTTCTTT. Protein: CASSGRDKNTEAFF.

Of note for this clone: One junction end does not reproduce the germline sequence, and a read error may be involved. For the CDR3, the DNA is TGCAGCGTTAAAGAGGCAGGGGTTCGAGGCTACACCTTC. Amino acids: CSVKEAGVRGYTF. The chain links TRBV29-1 to TRBJ1-2; perhaps TRBD1 as D (6 bases). The germline gives CDR1 SQVTM, CDR2 ANQGSEA. The CDR3 is 13 amino acids.

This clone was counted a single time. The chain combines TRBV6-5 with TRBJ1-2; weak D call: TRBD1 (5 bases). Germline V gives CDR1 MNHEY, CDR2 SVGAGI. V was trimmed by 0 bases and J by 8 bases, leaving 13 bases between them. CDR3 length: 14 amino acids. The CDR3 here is CASSYSSRGRGYTF. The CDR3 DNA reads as TGTGCCAGCAGTTACTCGAGTAGGGGTCGGGGCTACACCTTC.

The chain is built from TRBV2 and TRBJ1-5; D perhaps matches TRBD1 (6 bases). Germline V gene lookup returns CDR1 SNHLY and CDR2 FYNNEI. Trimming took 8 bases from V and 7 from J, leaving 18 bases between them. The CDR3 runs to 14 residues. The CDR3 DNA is TGTGCCAGCCGAGGGGGAACGGGCGGACAGCCCCAGCATTTT. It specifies CASRGGTGGQPQHF.

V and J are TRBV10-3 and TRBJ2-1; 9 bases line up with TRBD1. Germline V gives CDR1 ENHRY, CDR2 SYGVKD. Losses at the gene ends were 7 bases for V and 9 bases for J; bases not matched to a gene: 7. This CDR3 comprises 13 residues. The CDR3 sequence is CAIMGQGFFEQFF. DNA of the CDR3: TGTGCCATCATGGGACAGGGATTTTTTGAGCAGTTCTTC.

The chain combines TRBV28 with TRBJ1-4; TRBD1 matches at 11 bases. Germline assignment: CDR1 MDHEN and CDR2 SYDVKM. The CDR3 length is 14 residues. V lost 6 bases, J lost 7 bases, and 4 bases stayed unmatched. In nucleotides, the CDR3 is TGTGCCAGCAGCACGGACAGGGGGCCTGAAAAACTGTTTTTT. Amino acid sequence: CASSTDRGPEKLFF.

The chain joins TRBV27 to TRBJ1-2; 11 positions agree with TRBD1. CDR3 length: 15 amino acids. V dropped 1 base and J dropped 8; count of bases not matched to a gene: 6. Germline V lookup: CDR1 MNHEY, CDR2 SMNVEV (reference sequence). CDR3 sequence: CASSLLGQGAGGYTF. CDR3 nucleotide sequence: TGTGCCAGCAGTTTATTAGGACAGGGGGCGGGCGGCTACACCTTC.

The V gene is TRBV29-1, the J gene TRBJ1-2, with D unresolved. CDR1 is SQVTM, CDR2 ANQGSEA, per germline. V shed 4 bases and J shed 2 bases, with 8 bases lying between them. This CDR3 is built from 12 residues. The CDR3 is CSVVQTNYGYTF. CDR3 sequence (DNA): TGCAGCGTTGTACAGACAAACTATGGCTACACCTTC.

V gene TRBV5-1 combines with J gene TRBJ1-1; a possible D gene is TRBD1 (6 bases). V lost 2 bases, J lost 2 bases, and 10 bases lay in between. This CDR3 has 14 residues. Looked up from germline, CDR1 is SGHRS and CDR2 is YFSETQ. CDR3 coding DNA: TGCGCCAGCAGCTTTGGACAGACTAACACTGAAGCTTTCTTT. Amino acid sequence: CASSFGQTNTEAFF. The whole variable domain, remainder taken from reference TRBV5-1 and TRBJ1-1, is KAGVTQTPRYLIKTRGQQVTLSCSPISGHRSVSWYQQTPGQGLQFLFEYFSETQRNKGNFPGRFSGRQFSNSRSEMNVSTLELGDSALYLCASSFGQTNTEAFFGQGTRLTVV.

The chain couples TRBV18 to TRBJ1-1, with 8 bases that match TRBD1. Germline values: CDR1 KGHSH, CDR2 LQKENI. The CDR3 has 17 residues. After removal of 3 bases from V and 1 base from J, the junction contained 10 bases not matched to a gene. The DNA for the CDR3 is TGTGCCAGCTCACCGGTGTCAGGGGGCCGAGGGAACACTGAAGCTTTCTTT. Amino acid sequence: CASSPVSGGRGNTEAFF.